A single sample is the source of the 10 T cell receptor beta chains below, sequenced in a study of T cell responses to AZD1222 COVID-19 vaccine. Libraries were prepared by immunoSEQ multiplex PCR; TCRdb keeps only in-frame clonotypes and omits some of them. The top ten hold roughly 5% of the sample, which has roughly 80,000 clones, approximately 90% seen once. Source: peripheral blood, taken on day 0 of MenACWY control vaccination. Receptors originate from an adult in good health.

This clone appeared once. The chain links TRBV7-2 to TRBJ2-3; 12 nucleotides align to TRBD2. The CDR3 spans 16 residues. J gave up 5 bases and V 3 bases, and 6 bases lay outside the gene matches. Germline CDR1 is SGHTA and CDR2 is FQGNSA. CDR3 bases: TGTGCCAGCAGCTTCAGGACTAGCGGGACGGGAGATACGCAGTATTTT. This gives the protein CASSFRTSGTGDTQYF.

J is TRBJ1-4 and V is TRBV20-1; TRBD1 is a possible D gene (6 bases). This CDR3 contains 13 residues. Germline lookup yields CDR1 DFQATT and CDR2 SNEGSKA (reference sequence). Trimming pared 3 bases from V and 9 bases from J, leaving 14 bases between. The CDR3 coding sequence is TGCAGTGCTAGTCCCCAGGGGAGGAAAAAACTGTTTTTT. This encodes CSASPQGRKKLFF.

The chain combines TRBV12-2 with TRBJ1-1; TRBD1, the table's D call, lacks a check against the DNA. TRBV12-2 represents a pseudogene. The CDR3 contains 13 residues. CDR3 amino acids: CASRSRGDTEAFF. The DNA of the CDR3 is TGTGCAAGTCGCTCCAGGGGGGACACTGAAGCTTTCTTT.

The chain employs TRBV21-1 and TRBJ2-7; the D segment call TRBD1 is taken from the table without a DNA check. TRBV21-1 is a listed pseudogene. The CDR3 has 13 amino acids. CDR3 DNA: TGTGCCAGCCCGGACAGGAGAGGCTACGAGCAGTACTTC. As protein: CASPDRRGYEQYF.

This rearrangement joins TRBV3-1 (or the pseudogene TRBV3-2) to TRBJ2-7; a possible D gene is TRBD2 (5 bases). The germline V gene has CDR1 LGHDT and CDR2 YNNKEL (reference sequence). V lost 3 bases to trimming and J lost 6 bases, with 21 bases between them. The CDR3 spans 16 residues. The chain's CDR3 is CASSQEDWSARCEQYF. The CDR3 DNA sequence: TGTGCCAGCAGCCAGGAGGATTGGTCAGCCCGGTGCGAGCAGTACTTC.

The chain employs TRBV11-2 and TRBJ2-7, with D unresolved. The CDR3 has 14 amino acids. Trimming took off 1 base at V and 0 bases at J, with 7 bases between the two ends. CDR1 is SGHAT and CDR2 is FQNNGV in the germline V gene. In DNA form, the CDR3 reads TGTGCCAGCAGCTTAGTTTGGGGCTCCTACGAGCAGTACTTC. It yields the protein CASSLVWGSYEQYF.

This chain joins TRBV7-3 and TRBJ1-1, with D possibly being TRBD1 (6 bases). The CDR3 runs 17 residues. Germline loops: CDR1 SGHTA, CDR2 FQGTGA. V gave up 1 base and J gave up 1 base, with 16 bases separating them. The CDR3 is CASSLNGGFGKNTEAFF. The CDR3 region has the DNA TGTGCCAGCAGCTTAAACGGGGGCTTTGGGAAGAACACTGAAGCTTTCTTT.

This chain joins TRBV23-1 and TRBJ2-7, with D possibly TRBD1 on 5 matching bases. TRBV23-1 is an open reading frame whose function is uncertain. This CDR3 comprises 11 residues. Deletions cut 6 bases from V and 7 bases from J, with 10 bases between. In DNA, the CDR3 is TGCGCCAGCAGGACCCGACAGGAGCAGTACTTC. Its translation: CASRTRQEQYF.

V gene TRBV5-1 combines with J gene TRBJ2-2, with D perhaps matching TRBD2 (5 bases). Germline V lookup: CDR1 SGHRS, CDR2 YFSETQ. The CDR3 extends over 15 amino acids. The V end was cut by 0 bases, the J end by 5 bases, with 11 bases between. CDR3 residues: CASSLDGGRTGELFF. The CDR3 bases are TGCGCCAGCAGCTTGGACGGAGGTAGGACCGGGGAGCTGTTTTTT.

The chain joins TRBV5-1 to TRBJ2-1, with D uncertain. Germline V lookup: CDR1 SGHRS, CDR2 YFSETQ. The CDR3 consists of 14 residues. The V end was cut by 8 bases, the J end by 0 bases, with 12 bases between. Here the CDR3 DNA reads TGCGCCAGTCGTTACTTCAGCTCCTACAATGAGCAGTTCTTC. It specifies CASRYFSSYNEQFF. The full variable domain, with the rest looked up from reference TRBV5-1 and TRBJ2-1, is KAGVTQTPRYLIKTRGQQVTLSCSPISGHRSVSWYQQTPGQGLQFLFEYFSETQRNKGNFPGRFSGRQFSNSRSEMNVSTLELGDSALYLCASRYFSSYNEQFFGPGTRLTVL.